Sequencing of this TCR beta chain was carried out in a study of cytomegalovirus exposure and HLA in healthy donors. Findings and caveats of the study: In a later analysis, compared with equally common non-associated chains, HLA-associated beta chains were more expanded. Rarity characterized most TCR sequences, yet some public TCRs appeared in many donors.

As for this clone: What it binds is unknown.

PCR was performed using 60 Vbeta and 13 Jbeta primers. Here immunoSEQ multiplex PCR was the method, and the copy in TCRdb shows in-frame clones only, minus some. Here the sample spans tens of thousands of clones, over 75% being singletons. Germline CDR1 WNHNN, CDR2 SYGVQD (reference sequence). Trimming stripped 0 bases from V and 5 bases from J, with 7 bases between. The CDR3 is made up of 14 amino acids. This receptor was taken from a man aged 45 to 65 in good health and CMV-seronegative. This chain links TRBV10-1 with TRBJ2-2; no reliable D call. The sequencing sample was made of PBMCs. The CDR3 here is CASSESLTTGELFF. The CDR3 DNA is TGCGCCAGCAGTGAGTCCTTAACTACCGGGGAGCTGTTTTTT.